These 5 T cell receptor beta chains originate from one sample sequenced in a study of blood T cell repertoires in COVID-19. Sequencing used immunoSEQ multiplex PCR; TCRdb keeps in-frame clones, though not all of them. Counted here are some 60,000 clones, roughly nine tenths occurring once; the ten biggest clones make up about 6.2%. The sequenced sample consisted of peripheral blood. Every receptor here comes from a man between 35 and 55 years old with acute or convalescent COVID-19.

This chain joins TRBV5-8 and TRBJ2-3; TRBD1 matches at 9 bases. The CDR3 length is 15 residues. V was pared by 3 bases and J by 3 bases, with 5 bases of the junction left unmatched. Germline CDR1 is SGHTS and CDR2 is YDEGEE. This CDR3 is CASSSGTGLTDTQYF. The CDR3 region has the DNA TGTGCCAGCAGCTCAGGGACAGGGTTAACAGATACGCAGTATTTT.

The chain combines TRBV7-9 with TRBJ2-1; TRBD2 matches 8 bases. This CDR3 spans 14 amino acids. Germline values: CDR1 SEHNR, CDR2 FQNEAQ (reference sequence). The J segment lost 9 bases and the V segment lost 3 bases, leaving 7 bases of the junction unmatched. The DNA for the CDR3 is TGTGCCAGCAGCTTGGCCGGGCTAGCGGGTGAGCAGTTCTTC. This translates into CASSLAGLAGEQFF.

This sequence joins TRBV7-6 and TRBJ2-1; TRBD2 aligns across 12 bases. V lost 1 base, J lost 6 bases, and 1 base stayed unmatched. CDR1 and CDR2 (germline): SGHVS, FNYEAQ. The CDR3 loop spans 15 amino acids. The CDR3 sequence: CASSLGTSGTNEQFF. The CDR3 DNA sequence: TGTGCCAGCAGCTTAGGGACTAGCGGGACCAATGAGCAGTTCTTC.

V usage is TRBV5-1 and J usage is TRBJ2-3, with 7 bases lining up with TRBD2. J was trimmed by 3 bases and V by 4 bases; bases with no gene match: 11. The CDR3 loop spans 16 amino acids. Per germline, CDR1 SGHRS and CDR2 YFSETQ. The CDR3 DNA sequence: TGCGCCAGCAGCGCCTTTGGACTAGGGGAGACAGATACGCAGTATTTT. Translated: CASSAFGLGETDTQYF.

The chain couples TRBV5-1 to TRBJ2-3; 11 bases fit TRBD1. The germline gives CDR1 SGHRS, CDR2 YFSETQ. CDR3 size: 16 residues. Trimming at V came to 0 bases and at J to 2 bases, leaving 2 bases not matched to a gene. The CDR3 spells CASSLGGQGATDTQYF. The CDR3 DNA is TGCGCCAGCAGCTTGGGTGGACAGGGGGCCACAGATACGCAGTATTTT.